The 23 T cell receptor beta chains presented below share a single source sample, sequenced in a study of blood T cell repertoires in COVID-19. Sequenced by immunoSEQ multiplex PCR; TCRdb stores in-frame clones only, minus some. The table lists around 160,000 clones, around 81% of them singletons. The sequenced sample was peripheral blood. The origin of the receptors is a human donor with acute or convalescent COVID-19. The donor label of this sample is uncertain.

The chain carries TRBV6-5 and TRBJ2-7; D is undetermined. Trimming took off 2 bases at V and 6 bases at J, with 11 bases between the two ends. Germline V CDR1 and CDR2: MNHEY, SVGAGI. CDR3 length: 13 residues. The chain's CDR3 is CASSYDGLGEQYV. CDR3 DNA: TGTGCCAGCAGTTACGACGGGTTAGGCGAGCAGTACGTC.

This clone was observed a few times. The rearrangement links TRBV6-5 to TRBJ2-2; 9 positions match TRBD1. The CDR3 loop spans 15 amino acids. V dropped 6 bases and J dropped 6; count of bases not matched to a gene: 8. Germline values: CDR1 MNHEY, CDR2 SVGAGI. The CDR3 DNA reads as TGTGCCAGCAGCCCCGGGACAGGGATTGCCGGGGAGCTGTTTTTT. It yields the protein CASSPGTGIAGELFF.

This chain uses TRBV27 with TRBJ1-5; 7 bases match TRBD1. The germline gives CDR1 MNHEY, CDR2 SMNVEV (reference sequence). CDR3 length: 15 amino acids. The J segment lost 2 bases and the V segment lost 3 bases, leaving 4 bases of the junction unmatched. The CDR3 nucleotides read TGTGCCAGCAGTTTTACAGGGGCAGGCAATCAGCCCCAGCATTTT. This gives the protein CASSFTGAGNQPQHF.

V is TRBV24-1 and J is TRBJ1-5; tentative D call: TRBD1 (6 bases). V was pared by 1 base and J by 3 bases, with 15 bases between. Germline V gene data show CDR1 as KGHDR and CDR2 as SFDVKD. The CDR3 totals 17 residues. The CDR3 loop is CATSDLGRGTYNQPQHF. In nucleotides, the CDR3 is TGTGCCACCAGTGATTTAGGCCGTGGGACATACAATCAGCCCCAGCATTTT.

In this sample, this clone turned up a few times. As DNA, the CDR3 is TGTGCCAGTAGTATAGTACCGAGGGACACCGGACGAGGAGAAAAACTGTTTTTT. As protein: CASSIVPRDTGRGEKLFF. V usage is TRBV19 and J usage is TRBJ1-4; D is perhaps TRBD1 (6 bases). Germline CDR1 reads LNHDA; CDR2 reads SQIVND (reference sequence). The CDR3 has 18 amino acids. V lost 1 base and J 8 bases, leaving 23 bases between the germline ends.

The gene calls are TRBV4-1 and TRBJ2-1; 12 nucleotides line up with TRBD2. The CDR3 spans 15 residues. CDR1 MGHRA and CDR2 YSYEKL come from the germline V gene. V trimming: 5 bases; J trimming: 4 bases; junction bases outside the gene matches: 3. DNA of the CDR3: TGCGCCAGCAGCAAGACTAGCGGGGGTTACAATGAGCAGTTCTTC. Protein: CASSKTSGGYNEQFF.

This chain joins TRBV4-1 and TRBJ2-2; 11 nucleotides agree with TRBD1. CDR3 length equals 16 residues. Germline-derived CDR1 and CDR2 are MGHRA and YSYEKL. Trimming at V came to 5 bases and at J to 4 bases, leaving 6 bases not matched to a gene. The CDR3 loop is CASSYGQGATTGELFF. CDR3 bases: TGCGCCAGCAGCTATGGACAGGGGGCGACCACCGGGGAGCTGTTTTTT.

As concerns this clone: At the DNA level, this CDR3 is encoded by other sequences in the same sample as well. This sequence joins TRBV6-5 and TRBJ1-1; 8 positions match TRBD1. There are 15 residues in the CDR3. In germline, CDR1 is MNHEY, CDR2 SVGAGI. Unmatched junction bases numbered 7, after V lost 6 bases and J lost 1 base. CDR3 protein: CASSPTGTGNTEAFF. CDR3 nucleotides: TGTGCCAGCAGCCCCACCGGGACAGGGAACACTGAAGCTTTCTTT.

CDR3 residues: CASSSYPTSGAFTDTQYF. For the CDR3, the DNA is TGTGCCAGCAGCTCTTACCCGACTAGCGGGGCGTTCACAGATACGCAGTATTTT. This chain joins TRBV3-1 (or the pseudogene TRBV3-2) and TRBJ2-3; 11 bases map to TRBD2. Germline V lookup: CDR1 LGHDT, CDR2 YNNKEL (reference sequence). The CDR3 is 18 residues long. With V trimmed by 5 bases and J by 2 bases, 12 bases remained unmatched.

The CDR3 DNA follows: TGTGCCAGCAGCCTTCAGGGGGGCACTGAAGCTTTCTTT. Its protein product is CASSLQGGTEAFF. The rearrangement links TRBV6-6 to TRBJ1-1; TRBD1 matches 7 bases. With 6 bases clipped from V and 4 bases from J, the junction kept 5 bases outside the gene matches. The germline CDR1 and CDR2 sequences are MNHNY and SVGAGI (reference sequence). This CDR3 contains 13 residues.

A single count supports this clone. The chain couples TRBV7-9 to TRBJ1-6; 7 bases are shared with TRBD1. This CDR3 is built from 15 residues. Trimming took 5 bases from V and 7 from J; bases not matched to a gene: 8. Germline V gene lookup returns CDR1 SEHNR and CDR2 FQNEAQ (reference sequence). CDR3 nucleotide sequence: TGTGCCAGCAGCCCGCAAGGACAGGCAAATTCACCCCTCCACTTT. Translated: CASSPQGQANSPLHF.

The rearrangement links TRBV7-3 to TRBJ1-1, with TRBD1 as a possible D gene (6 bases). The CDR3 contains 14 residues. Germline V gives CDR1 SGHTA, CDR2 FQGTGA. The V end was cut by 5 bases, the J end by 4 bases, with 14 bases between. The CDR3 reads CASSKTGSPTEAFF. The CDR3 bases are TGTGCCAGCAGCAAGACAGGAAGTCCCACTGAAGCTTTCTTT.

This chain uses TRBV10-3 with TRBJ2-3; 13 bases are a match to TRBD2. Germline V lookup: CDR1 ENHRY, CDR2 SYGVKD. CDR3 size: 17 residues. The V and J ends lost 5 bases and 2 bases, in that order; junction bases with no gene match: 7. CDR3 DNA: TGTGCCATCAGTCGCGGACTAGCGGGGGCCACCACAGATACGCAGTATTTT. Translated: CAISRGLAGATTDTQYF.

The V gene is TRBV6-5, the J gene TRBJ2-7; weak D call: TRBD1 (5 bases). CDR1 is MNHEY and CDR2 is SVGAGI in the germline V gene. The CDR3 runs 12 residues. Trimming stripped 7 bases from V and 4 bases from J, with 11 bases between. DNA for the CDR3: TGTGCCAGCACCCAGCAGGGTTACGAGCAGTACGTC. Translation gives CASTQQGYEQYV.

The rearrangement joins TRBV6-1 to TRBJ1-2, with a tentative D call TRBD1 (5 bases). V shed 3 bases and J shed 8 bases, with 10 bases lying between them. Germline values: CDR1 MNHNS, CDR2 SASEGT. CDR3 length: 12 amino acids. DNA for the CDR3: TGTGCCAGCAGTGAGCTGGGGGGGGGCTACACCTTC. It codes for CASSELGGGYTF.

The chain joins TRBV13 to TRBJ2-1, with 7 bases aligning to TRBD2. V gave up 5 bases and J gave up 3 bases; unmatched junction bases: 7. Per the germline V gene, CDR1 is PRHDT and CDR2 is FYEKMQ (reference sequence). This CDR3 has 15 amino acids. CDR3 nucleotides: TGTGCCAGCAGCGCCGGGGGGTTCGGCTACAATGAGCAGTTCTTC. It yields the protein CASSAGGFGYNEQFF.

This chain's CDR3 is CAWSLAGGKADTQYF. The CDR3 DNA sequence: TGTGCCTGGAGCTTAGCGGGGGGGAAGGCAGATACGCAGTATTTT. The V and J genes are TRBV30 and TRBJ2-3; 11 bases are a match to TRBD2. V lost 3 bases and J lost 4; bases outside the gene matches: 6. This CDR3 region has 15 residues. Germline CDR1 reads GTSNPN; CDR2 reads SVGIG (reference sequence).

This chain connects TRBV4-1 to TRBJ1-4; 7 positions match TRBD1. This CDR3 region has 15 residues. CDR1 MGHRA and CDR2 YSYEKL come from the germline V gene. V trimming: 4 bases; J trimming: 6 bases; junction bases outside the gene matches: 8. CDR3 residues: CASSPGQRLHEKLFF. The CDR3 DNA follows: TGCGCCAGCAGCCCGGGACAGAGGCTTCATGAAAAACTGTTTTTT.

This clone has more than one count but fewer than ten. The chain couples TRBV24-1 to TRBJ2-5; 9 bases line up with TRBD2. Germline loops: CDR1 KGHDR, CDR2 SFDVKD. The CDR3 is 14 residues long. J was trimmed by 5 bases and V by 8 bases; bases with no gene match: 8. The CDR3 loop reads CATKGGGAFETQYF. DNA for the CDR3: TGTGCCACCAAGGGCGGGGGGGCCTTTGAGACCCAGTACTTC.

This clone came up many times. The rearrangement links TRBV4-1 to TRBJ1-5; D remains unclear. V dropped 0 bases and J dropped 0 bases, with 9 bases sitting between them. CDR3 length: 16 amino acids. The germline V gene encodes CDR1 MGHRA and CDR2 YSYEKL. The CDR3: CASSQEFQYSNQPQHF. CDR3 nucleotide sequence: TGCGCCAGCAGCCAAGAATTTCAGTATAGCAATCAGCCCCAGCATTTT.

The chain is built from TRBV2 and TRBJ2-5, with D tentatively TRBD2 (5 bases). Germline V gene lookup returns CDR1 SNHLY and CDR2 FYNNEI. This CDR3 contains 16 residues. The ends were cut back, 4 bases at V and 1 base at J, with 16 bases in the middle. CDR3 nucleotide sequence: TGTGCCAGCAGTGCCGGGCCTGAGGGCCCCCAAGAGACCCAGTACTTC. This sequence encodes CASSAGPEGPQETQYF. Looking up the rest from reference TRBV2 and TRBJ2-5 gives the full variable domain: EPEVTQTPSHQVTQMGQEVILRCVPISNHLYFYWYRQILGQKVEFLVSFYNNEISEKSEIFDDQFSVERPDGSNFTLKIRSTKLEDSAMYFCASSAGPEGPQETQYFGPGTRLLVL.

This clone was seen a handful of times. The rearrangement joins TRBV2 to TRBJ1-2; TRBD1 might be the D (6 bases). The CDR3 totals 13 residues. Germline CDR1 SNHLY, CDR2 FYNNEI. V lost 4 bases, J lost 4 bases, and 10 bases lay in between. The CDR3: CASSARGLYGYTF. In nucleotides, the CDR3 is TGTGCCAGCAGTGCCAGGGGCCTCTATGGCTACACCTTC.

The chain has TRBV5-1 and TRBJ2-2, with 7 bases fitting TRBD2. Trimming removed 0 bases from V and 0 bases from J; junction bases left unmatched: 5. CDR1 is SGHRS and CDR2 is YFSETQ in the germline V gene. The CDR3 has 17 residues. CDR3 in DNA: TGCGCCAGCAGCTTGGGAGGGACTACCCCGAACACCGGGGAGCTGTTTTTT. Its translation is CASSLGGTTPNTGELFF.